This record concerns one T cell receptor beta chain sequence. Its antigen remains unknown. From germline, CDR1 is LNHNV and CDR2 YYDKDF (reference sequence). The CDR3 contains 15 residues. The data stem from a study of post-analysis software for immune sequencing data. Study results and limitations: Controls showed lower frequencies than patients for roughly 5 TRBV segments, and TRBV5-6, TRBV5-1 and TRBV20-1 were among these.

Sequencing libraries made from TCR beta cDNA carried unique molecular identifiers. TCRdb ran MiXCR on the PCR reads and lists one entry per CDR3 protein. The sample has just over 250,000 distinct CDR3 sequences; approximately 34% are singletons. This clonotype originated in a girl aged 10 to 17 with multiple sclerosis. The J gene is TRBJ2-7, the V gene TRBV15, with D perhaps matching TRBD1 (5 bases). The J call may be in error: the DNA end matches TRBJ2-5 better. Sequencing used blood. Here the CDR3 reads CATSRDDSRAETQYF. The CDR3 DNA reads as TGTGCCACCAGCAGAGATGATAGCAGGGCCGAGACCCAGTACTTC.